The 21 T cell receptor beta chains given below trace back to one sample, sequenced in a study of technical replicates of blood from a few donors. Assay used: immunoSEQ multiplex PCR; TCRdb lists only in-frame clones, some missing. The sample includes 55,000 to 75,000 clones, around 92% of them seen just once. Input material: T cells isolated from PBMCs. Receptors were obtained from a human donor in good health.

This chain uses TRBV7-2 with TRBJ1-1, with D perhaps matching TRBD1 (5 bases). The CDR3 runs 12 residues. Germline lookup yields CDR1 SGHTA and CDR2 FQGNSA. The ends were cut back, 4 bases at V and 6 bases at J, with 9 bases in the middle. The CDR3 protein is CASSSLGAEAFF. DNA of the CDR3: TGTGCCAGCAGCTCCCTAGGGGCTGAAGCTTTCTTT.

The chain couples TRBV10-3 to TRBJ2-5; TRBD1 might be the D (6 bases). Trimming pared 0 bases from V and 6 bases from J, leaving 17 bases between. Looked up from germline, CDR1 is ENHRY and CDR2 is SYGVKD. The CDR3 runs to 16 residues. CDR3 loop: CAISESFQGSTKTQYF. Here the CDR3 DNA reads TGTGCCATCAGTGAGTCGTTTCAGGGGTCTACGAAGACCCAGTACTTC.

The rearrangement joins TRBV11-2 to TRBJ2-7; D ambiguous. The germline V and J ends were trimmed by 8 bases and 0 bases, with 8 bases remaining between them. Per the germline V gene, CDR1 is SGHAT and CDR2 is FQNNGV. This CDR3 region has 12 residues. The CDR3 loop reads CASSPSSYEQYF. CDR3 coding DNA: TGTGCCAGCTCCCCCTCCTCCTACGAGCAGTACTTC.

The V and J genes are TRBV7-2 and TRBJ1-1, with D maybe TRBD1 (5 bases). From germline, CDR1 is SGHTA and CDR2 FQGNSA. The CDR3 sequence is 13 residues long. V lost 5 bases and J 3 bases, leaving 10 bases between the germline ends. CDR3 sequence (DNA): TGTGCCAGCAGCCCAGGGTCTTACACTGAAGCTTTCTTT. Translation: CASSPGSYTEAFF.

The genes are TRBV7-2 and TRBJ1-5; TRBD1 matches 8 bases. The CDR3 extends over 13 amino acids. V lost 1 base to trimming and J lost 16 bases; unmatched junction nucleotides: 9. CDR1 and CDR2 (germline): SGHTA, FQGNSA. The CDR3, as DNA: TGTGCCAGCAGCTTAGAGCTTAACAGGGGGGAACATTTT. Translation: CASSLELNRGEHF. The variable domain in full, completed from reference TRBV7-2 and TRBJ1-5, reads GAGVSQSPSNKVTEKGKDVELRCDPISGHTALYWYRQSLGQGLEFLIYFQGNSAPDKSGLPSDRFSAERTGGSVSTLTIQRTQQEDSAVYLCASSLELNRGEHFGDGTRLSIL.

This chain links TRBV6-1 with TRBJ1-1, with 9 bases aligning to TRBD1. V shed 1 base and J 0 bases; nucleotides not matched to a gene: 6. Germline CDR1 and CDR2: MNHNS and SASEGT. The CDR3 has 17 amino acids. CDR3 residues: CASSEERTGVMNTEAFF. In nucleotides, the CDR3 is TGTGCCAGCAGTGAAGAGAGGACAGGGGTAATGAACACTGAAGCTTTCTTT.

The CDR3 spells CASSFDTAYTEAFF. As DNA, the CDR3 is TGTGCCAGCAGCTTCGACACGGCCTACACTGAAGCTTTCTTT. This chain uses TRBV7-9 with TRBJ1-1, with D unresolved. Trimming cost V 3 bases and J 3 bases, with 11 bases left between them. CDR3 length: 14 amino acids. Per the germline V gene, CDR1 is SEHNR and CDR2 is FQNEAQ (reference sequence).

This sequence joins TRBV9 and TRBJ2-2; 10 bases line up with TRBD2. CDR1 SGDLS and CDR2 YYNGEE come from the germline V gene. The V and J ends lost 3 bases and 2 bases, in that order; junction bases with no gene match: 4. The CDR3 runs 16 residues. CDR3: CASSEREGPNTGELFF. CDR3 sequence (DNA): TGTGCCAGCAGCGAGCGGGAGGGCCCCAACACCGGGGAGCTGTTTTTT.

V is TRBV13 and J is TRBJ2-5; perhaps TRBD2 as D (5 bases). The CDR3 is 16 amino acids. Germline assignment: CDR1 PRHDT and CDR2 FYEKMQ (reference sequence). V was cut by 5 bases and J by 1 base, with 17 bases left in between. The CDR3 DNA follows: TGTGCCAGCAGCCTAACGGGAACTCGGGCCCAAGAGACCCAGTACTTC. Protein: CASSLTGTRAQETQYF.

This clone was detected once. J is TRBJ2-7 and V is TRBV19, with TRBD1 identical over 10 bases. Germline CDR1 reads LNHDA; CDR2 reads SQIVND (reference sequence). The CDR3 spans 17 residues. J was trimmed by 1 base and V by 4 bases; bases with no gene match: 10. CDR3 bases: TGTGCCAGTAGTACCAAATCGGGACAGGGGCTTTCCTACGAGCAGTACTTC. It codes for CASSTKSGQGLSYEQYF. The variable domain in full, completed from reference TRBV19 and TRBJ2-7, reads DGGITQSPKYLFRKEGQNVTLSCEQNLNHDAMYWYRQDPGQGLRLIYYSQIVNDFQKGDIAEGYSVSREKKESFPLTVTSAQKNPTAFYLCASSTKSGQGLSYEQYFGPGTRLTVT.

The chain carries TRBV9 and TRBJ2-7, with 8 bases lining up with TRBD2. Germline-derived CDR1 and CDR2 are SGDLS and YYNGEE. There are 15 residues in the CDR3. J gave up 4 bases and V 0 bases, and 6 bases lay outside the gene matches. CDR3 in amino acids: CASSVGAGAKYEQYF. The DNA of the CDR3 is TGTGCCAGCAGCGTAGGAGCGGGAGCTAAGTACGAGCAGTACTTC.

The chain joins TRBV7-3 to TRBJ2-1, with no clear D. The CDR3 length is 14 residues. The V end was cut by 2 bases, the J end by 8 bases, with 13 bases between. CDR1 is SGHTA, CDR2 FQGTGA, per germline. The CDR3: CASSLGNLQDEQFF. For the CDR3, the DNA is TGTGCCAGCAGCTTAGGCAATCTTCAGGATGAGCAGTTCTTC.

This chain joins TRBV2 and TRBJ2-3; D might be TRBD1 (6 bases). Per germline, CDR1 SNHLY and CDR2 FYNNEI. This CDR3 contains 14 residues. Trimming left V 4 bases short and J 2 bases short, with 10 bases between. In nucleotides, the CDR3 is TGTGCCAGCAGTGGAGGACAGCTCACAGATACGCAGTATTTT. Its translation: CASSGGQLTDTQYF.

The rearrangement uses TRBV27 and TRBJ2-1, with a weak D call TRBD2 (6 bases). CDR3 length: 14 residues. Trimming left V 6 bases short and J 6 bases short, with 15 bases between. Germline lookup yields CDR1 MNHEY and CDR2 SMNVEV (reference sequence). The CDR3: CASSSKLGGNEQFF. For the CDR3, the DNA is TGTGCCAGCAGCAGTAAACTGGGGGGCAATGAGCAGTTCTTC.

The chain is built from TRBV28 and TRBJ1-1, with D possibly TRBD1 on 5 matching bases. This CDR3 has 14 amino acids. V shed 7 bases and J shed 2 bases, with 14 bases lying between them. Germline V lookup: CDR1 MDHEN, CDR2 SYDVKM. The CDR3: CASTIPTANTEAFF. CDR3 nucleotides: TGTGCCAGCACGATCCCGACAGCTAACACTGAAGCTTTCTTT.

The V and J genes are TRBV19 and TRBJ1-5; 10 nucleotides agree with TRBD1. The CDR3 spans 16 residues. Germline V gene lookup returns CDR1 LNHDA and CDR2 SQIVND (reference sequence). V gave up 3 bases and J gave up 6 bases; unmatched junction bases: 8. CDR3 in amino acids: CASSIRQGARGQPQHF. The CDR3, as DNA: TGTGCCAGTAGTATTCGACAGGGGGCGCGTGGTCAGCCCCAGCATTTT.

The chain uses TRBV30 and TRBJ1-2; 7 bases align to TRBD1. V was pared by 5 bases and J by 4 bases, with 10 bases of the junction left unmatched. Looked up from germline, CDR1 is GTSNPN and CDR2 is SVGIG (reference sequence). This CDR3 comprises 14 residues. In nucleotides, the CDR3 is TGTGCCTGGGAGAAGGGGGCGCGGGGCTATGGCTACACCTTC. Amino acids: CAWEKGARGYGYTF. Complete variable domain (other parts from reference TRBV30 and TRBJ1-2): SQTIHQWPATLVQPVGSPLSLECTVEGTSNPNLYWYRQAAGRGLQLLFYSVGIGQISSEVPQNLSASRPQDRQFILSSKKLLLSDSGFYLCAWEKGARGYGYTFGSGTRLTVV.

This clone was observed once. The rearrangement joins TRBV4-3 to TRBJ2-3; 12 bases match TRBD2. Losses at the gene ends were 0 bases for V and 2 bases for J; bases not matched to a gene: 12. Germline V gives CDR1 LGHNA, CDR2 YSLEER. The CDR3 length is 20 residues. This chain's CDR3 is CASSQEGLAGNIFFTDTQYF. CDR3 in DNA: TGCGCCAGCAGCCAAGAGGGACTAGCGGGCAATATTTTCTTCACAGATACGCAGTATTTT.

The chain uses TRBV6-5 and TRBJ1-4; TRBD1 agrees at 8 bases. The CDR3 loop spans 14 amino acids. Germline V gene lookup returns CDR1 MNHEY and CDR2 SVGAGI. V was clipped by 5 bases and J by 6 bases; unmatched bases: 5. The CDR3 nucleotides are TGTGCCAGCAGTAGGACAGGGCACTATGAAAAACTGTTTTTT. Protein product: CASSRTGHYEKLFF.

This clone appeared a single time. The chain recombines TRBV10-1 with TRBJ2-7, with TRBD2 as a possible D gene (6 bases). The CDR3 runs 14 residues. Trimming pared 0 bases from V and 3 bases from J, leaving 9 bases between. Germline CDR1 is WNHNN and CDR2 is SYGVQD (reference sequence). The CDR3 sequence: CASSESGSGYEQYF. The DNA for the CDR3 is TGCGCCAGCAGTGAGTCAGGTAGCGGCTACGAGCAGTACTTC.

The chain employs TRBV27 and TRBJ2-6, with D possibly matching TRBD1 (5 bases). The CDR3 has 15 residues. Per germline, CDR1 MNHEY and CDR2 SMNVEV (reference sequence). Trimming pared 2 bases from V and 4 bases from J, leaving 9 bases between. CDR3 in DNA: TGTGCCAGCAGTTTAAAGGGGCCGGGGGCCAACGTCCTGACTTTC. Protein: CASSLKGPGANVLTF.